A selection of T cell receptor beta chains follows, all from one sample in a study of beta chain features in type 1 diabetes. Measured with immunoSEQ multiplex PCR; TCRdb has only the in-frame clones, and not every one. Of about 270,000 clones in the sample, 14% are singletons; the top ten hold 0.017%. Specimen: naive CD4+ T cells from blood. Every receptor here comes from a man in his thirties or forties with type 1 diabetes. The CDR3 runs from the conserved cysteine through the conserved F or W. The D gene is left open where the match is weak. Size values are once, few and many counts, or a class for expanded clones, and some rows have none.

J gene	V gene	D gene	clone size	CDR3 protein	CDR3 DNA
TRBJ2-3	TRBV9	NA	few	CASSSGGVRTDTQYF	TGTGCCAGCAGCTCCGGAGGGGTGCGCACAGATACGCAGTATTTT
TRBJ2-2	TRBV19	NA	NA	CASASQVNTGELFF	TGTGCCAGTGCAAGTCAGGTTAACACCGGGGAGCTGTTTTTT
TRBJ2-3	TRBV9	TRBD2	NA	CASSGTTSGRATDTQYF	TGTGCCAGCAGCGGGACGACTAGCGGGAGGGCCACAGATACGCAGTATTTT
TRBJ1-5	TRBV4-2	TRBD1	NA	CASSRIHRGELWGPQHF	TGTGCCAGCAGCCGCATACACAGGGGTGAGCTTTGGGGGCCCCAGCATTTT
TRBJ2-7	TRBV5-1	TRBD2	few	CASSPGTSAISYEQYF	TGCGCCAGCAGCCCGGGGACTAGCGCCATCTCCTACGAGCAGTACTTC
TRBJ1-5	TRBV19	NA	few	CASAQKGVSNQPQHF	TGTGCCAGTGCCCAGAAGGGGGTTAGCAATCAGCCCCAGCATTTT
TRBJ1-1	TRBV7-2	NA	few	CASSSRLFAEAFF	TGTGCCAGCAGCTCTCGTCTATTCGCTGAAGCTTTCTTT
TRBJ2-1	TRBV15	TRBD2	NA	CATSRAGLGAYNEQFF	TGTGCCACCAGCAGAGCTGGACTAGGGGCCTACAATGAGCAGTTCTTC
TRBJ2-7	TRBV10-3	TRBD2	NA	CAISAPSGSSYEQYF	TGTGCCATCAGTGCTCCTAGCGGATCCTCCTACGAGCAGTACTTC
TRBJ1-5	TRBV6-5	TRBD1	NA	CASSYAGQGSGQPQHF	TGTGCCAGCAGTTACGCGGGACAGGGTTCGGGTCAGCCCCAGCATTTT
TRBJ2-5	TRBV9	TRBD2	few	CASSVTTSGEETQYF	TGTGCCAGCAGCGTAACCACTAGCGGGGAAGAGACCCAGTACTTC
TRBJ2-1	TRBV5-1	NA	few	CASSLIARYNEQFF	TGCGCCAGCAGCTTGATAGCGAGATACAATGAGCAGTTCTTC
TRBJ2-5	TRBV7-3	TRBD2	few	CASSPTSGRAGETQYF	TGTGCCAGCAGCCCAACTAGCGGGAGGGCCGGGGAGACCCAGTACTTC
TRBJ2-5	TRBV5-6	TRBD1	once	CASTLVGQGETQYF	TGTGCCAGCACCTTAGTGGGACAGGGAGAGACCCAGTACTTC
TRBJ1-2	TRBV10-3	NA	NA	CAISENSYGYTF	TGTGCCATCAGTGAGAACAGCTATGGCTACACCTTC
TRBJ2-1	TRBV9	TRBD2	few	CASSVAGTRGHEQFF	TGTGCCAGCAGCGTAGCTGGGACTAGGGGTCATGAGCAGTTCTTC
TRBJ1-1	TRBV7-9	NA	NA	CASSSGVNTEAFF	TGTGCCAGCAGCTCGGGAGTTAACACTGAAGCTTTCTTT
TRBJ1-1	TRBV18	TRBD1	NA	CASSPDRVNTEAFF	TGTGCCAGCTCACCGGACAGGGTGAACACTGAAGCTTTCTTT
TRBJ2-7	TRBV2	NA	few	CASKQGSEQYF	TGTGCCAGCAAACAAGGGAGCGAGCAGTACTTC
TRBJ2-7	TRBV5-1	NA	NA	CASSWRGYEQYF	TGCGCCAGCAGCTGGCGGGGCTACGAGCAGTACTTC
TRBJ2-5	TRBV5-6	TRBD1	few	CASSYPTGRISETQYF	TGTGCCAGCAGCTATCCGACAGGGAGAATATCAGAGACCCAGTACTTC
TRBJ2-5	TRBV9	TRBD2	few	CASTYAKGGRASRETQYF	TGTGCCAGCACTTACGCCAAGGGCGGGAGGGCGAGTAGGGAGACCCAGTACTTC
TRBJ1-1	TRBV4-1	TRBD1	NA	CASSQMDRERTFF	TGCGCCAGCAGCCAGATGGACAGGGAAAGAACTTTCTTT
TRBJ2-7	TRBV4-1	NA	NA	CASSQDPLYEQYF	TGCGCCAGCAGCCAAGATCCACTCTACGAGCAGTACTTC
TRBJ1-5	TRBV2	NA	NA	CASSPQAGGLQPQHF	TGTGCCAGCAGCCCCCAAGCGGGGGGCCTTCAGCCCCAGCATTTT
TRBJ2-5	TRBV11-2	NA	few	CASSQLGGETQYF	TGTGCCAGCAGCCAACTCGGGGGTGAGACCCAGTACTTC
TRBJ2-2	TRBV9	TRBD2	few	CASSVGLAGAQGELFF	TGTGCCAGCAGCGTAGGGCTAGCGGGAGCTCAGGGGGAGCTGTTTTTT
TRBJ1-5	TRBV7-2	NA	NA	CASSLREDQPQHF	TGTGCCAGCAGCTTAAGGGAGGATCAGCCCCAGCATTTT
TRBJ1-1	TRBV30	NA	few	CAWSGGGTEAFF	TGTGCCTGGAGTGGGGGCGGCACTGAAGCTTTCTTT
TRBJ1-5	TRBV2	NA	few	CASSSGTFSNQPQHF	TGTGCCAGCAGCTCCGGGACATTTAGCAATCAGCCCCAGCATTTT
TRBJ2-3	TRBV9	NA	few	CASSVAVAPDTQYF	TGTGCCAGCAGCGTAGCGGTAGCCCCAGATACGCAGTATTTT
TRBJ2-1	TRBV11-1	NA	few	CASSLSTRNEQFF	TGTGCCAGCAGCTTGAGTACTCGCAATGAGCAGTTCTTC
TRBJ2-7	TRBV6-6	TRBD1	NA	CASRLDREASYEQYF	TGTGCCAGCAGGTTGGACAGGGAGGCCTCCTACGAGCAGTACTTC
TRBJ2-3	TRBV6-5	NA	few	CASSYPPSDTQYF	TGTGCCAGCAGTTACCCCCCTTCAGATACGCAGTATTTT
TRBJ2-2	TRBV7-9	NA	few	CASSSQGTGELFF	TGTGCCAGCAGCTCCCAGGGGACCGGGGAGCTGTTTTTT
TRBJ2-5	TRBV7-2	NA	NA	CASSLPFDGVGTQYF	TGTGCCAGCAGCCTCCCGTTCGACGGAGTAGGGACCCAGTACTTC
TRBJ2-2	TRBV7-9	NA	few	CASSLAGGTGELFF	TGTGCCAGCAGCTTAGCGGGAGGTACCGGGGAGCTGTTTTTT
TRBJ1-1	TRBV30	NA	NA	CAWTHPQGGRTEAFF	TGTGCCTGGACCCACCCGCAGGGAGGGCGCACTGAAGCTTTCTTT
TRBJ2-3	TRBV10-3	NA	NA	CAISVSGLSTDTQYF	TGTGCCATCAGTGTAAGCGGACTCAGCACAGATACGCAGTATTTT
TRBJ2-5	TRBV5-1	TRBD1	few	CASRYTGGEETQYF	TGCGCCAGCAGGTACACAGGGGGCGAGGAGACCCAGTACTTC
TRBJ1-2	TRBV4-2	NA	NA	CASSQEGRVPGYTF	TGTGCCAGCAGCCAAGAGGGCAGGGTCCCTGGCTACACCTTC
TRBJ1-1	TRBV6-6	NA	few	CASTGPIGTEAFF	TGTGCCAGCACAGGGCCGATAGGCACTGAAGCTTTCTTT
TRBJ1-1	TRBV19	TRBD1	NA	CASSTTTGWGAFF	TGTGCCAGTAGTACCACGACAGGGTGGGGGGCTTTCTTT
TRBJ2-3	TRBV30	TRBD2	NA	CAGGVDTQYF	TGTGCCGGGGGGGTGGATACGCAGTATTTT
TRBJ2-7	TRBV28	TRBD1	few	CASSFRDSDEQYF	TGTGCCAGCAGTTTCAGGGACAGTGACGAGCAGTACTTC
TRBJ1-1	TRBV30	NA	NA	CAWDSGAWTEAFF	TGTGCCTGGGACTCAGGGGCTTGGACTGAAGCTTTCTTT
TRBJ2-3	TRBV7-9	NA	NA	CASSPQRRDTQYF	TGTGCCAGCAGCCCCCAACGTAGAGATACGCAGTATTTT
TRBJ2-1	TRBV5-6	NA	NA	CASSLKAGYYNEQFF	TGTGCCAGCAGCTTGAAAGCGGGTTATTACAATGAGCAGTTCTTC
TRBJ2-2	TRBV9	NA	NA	CASSVASTSFAGELFF	TGTGCCAGCAGCGTAGCGAGCACTAGCTTTGCCGGGGAGCTGTTTTTT
TRBJ1-1	TRBV5-6	NA	few	CASSHFGAFF	TGTGCCAGCAGCCACTTTGGAGCTTTCTTT
TRBJ2-5	TRBV25-1	NA	few	CASQGPKGETQYF	TGTGCCAGCCAGGGGCCTAAGGGAGAGACCCAGTACTTC
TRBJ1-5	TRBV28	NA	few	CASSQAGEVRPQHF	TGTGCCAGCAGCCAAGCCGGAGAAGTGCGGCCCCAGCATTTT
TRBJ1-5	TRBV28	NA	NA	CASSVTRFKPQHF	TGTGCCAGCAGTGTGACCAGGTTTAAGCCCCAGCATTTT
TRBJ2-7	TRBV18	TRBD1	NA	CASSIRDRSSYEQYF	TGTGCCAGCTCAATCCGGGACAGGAGCTCCTACGAGCAGTACTTC